The source of this T cell receptor (beta chain) is a study of OX40 agonist ivuxolimab in advanced cancers. In terms of the full investigation: Ivuxolimab, which targeted the costimulatory receptor OX40 (CD134), was an agonistic, fully human IgG2 monoclonal antibody. Intravenous ivuxolimab was administered to patients every 2 weeks at six dose levels: 0.01, 0.1, 0.3, 1.5, 3 and 10 mg/kg. Among the roughly 52 dose-escalation patients, roughly 20 had hepatocellular carcinoma, about 15 melanoma, 9 renal cell carcinoma and 9 head and neck cancer. A male proportion of around 81% and a mean age of about 60 years, ranging from about 20 to 80, were recorded for the dose-escalation cohort. Prior anti-PD-1, anti-PD-L1 or anti-CTLA-4 therapy was permitted, and checkpoint inhibitors had been received by 30% to 40% of dose-escalation patients. Partial responses were achieved by three dose-escalation patients, of whom one had hepatocellular carcinoma and two had cutaneous melanoma. Peripheral TCRbeta sequencing was intended to test whether TCR sequence diversity was altered and clonal T-cell expansion was caused by ivuxolimab. The paper describes the monotherapy dose-escalation part (N of about 52 patients) of the phase I trial of ivuxolimab. Here is what the overall study found, with its caveats: After ivuxolimab, expanded clones were on average more numerous among CD8+ T cells than among CD4+ T cells. In the 0.1-3.0 mg/kg groups, partial responders were among the patients with the lowest normalized peripheral clonal expansion, particularly in CD8+ T cells. Low levels of normalized T-cell clonal expansion were also seen in some patients who did not respond. Clonal expansion of both CD4+ and CD8+ blood T cells was observed from baseline to week 6 at doses 0.1 to 3.0 mg/kg. Which antigens the clonally expanded peripheral T cells were specific for was not determined.

Including cysteine and phenylalanine, the CDR3 has 16 amino acids. Only the CDR3 portion is preserved as DNA: 48 bases, with reading frame beginning at the first base. For CDR1 and CDR2, the germline V gene lists KGHSH and LQKENI. Germline trimming amounts to 5 bases on V and 0 bases on J, with 5 as the count of junction bases outside the gene matches. Of note for this clone: Its specific antigen is unknown. No base quality values were provided; no much bigger clone lies one nucleotide off.

The trial excluded patients who had a history of autoimmune disease or who were on systemic immunosuppression. Peripheral blood for TCR sequencing was collected from all dose cohorts at baseline, on cycle 4 day 1, and on cycle 7 day 1. Samples were obtained from an open-label, multicenter, first-in-human phase I dose-escalation trial of ivuxolimab. The trial enrolled adults with locally advanced or metastatic head and neck squamous cell, hepatocellular, melanoma or renal cell carcinoma. Before TCR sequencing, CD4+ T cells and CD8+ T cells from peripheral blood were sorted into separate populations. Genomic DNA was extracted from sorted cells for sequencing of the TCRbeta CDR3 region. TCRbeta CDR3 regions were sequenced using the immunoSEQ Assay. In TCRdb, the immuneACCESS table is reduced to in-frame sequences with V and J assigned. These tables do not hold every clone; where another copy was compared, an unresolved V gene accounts for under half, and the others remain unexplained. The sample table lists more than 9,000 clones, roughly nine tenths of them with a count of one. The ten biggest clones cover more than 10% of the sample.

The chain is encoded by TRBV18 joined to TRBJ2-1; 9 nucleotides in the junction match TRBD1. The specimen was CD4+ or CD8+ T cells sorted from blood, collected in a trial of the OX40 agonist ivuxolimab. The receptor was isolated from an adult with an advanced solid tumor such as melanoma, head and neck, liver or kidney cancer. The DNA sequence follows: TGTGCCAGCTCAGGTGACAGGGGGAGCTCCTACAATGAGCAGTTCTTC. Translated, it gives CASSGDRGSSYNEQFF.